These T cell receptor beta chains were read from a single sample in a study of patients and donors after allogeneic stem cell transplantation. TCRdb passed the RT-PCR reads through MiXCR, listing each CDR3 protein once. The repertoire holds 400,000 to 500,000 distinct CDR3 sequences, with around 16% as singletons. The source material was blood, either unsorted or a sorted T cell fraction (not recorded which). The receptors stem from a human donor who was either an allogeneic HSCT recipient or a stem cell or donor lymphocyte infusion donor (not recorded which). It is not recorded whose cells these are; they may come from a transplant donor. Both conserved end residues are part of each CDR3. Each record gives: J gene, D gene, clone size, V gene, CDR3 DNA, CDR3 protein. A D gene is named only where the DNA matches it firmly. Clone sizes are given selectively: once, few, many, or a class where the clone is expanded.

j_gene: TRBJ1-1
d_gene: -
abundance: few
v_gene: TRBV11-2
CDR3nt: TGTGCCAGCAGCTTAGTTCCGGCAGGGGAAGCTTTCTTT
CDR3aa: CASSLVPAGEAFF

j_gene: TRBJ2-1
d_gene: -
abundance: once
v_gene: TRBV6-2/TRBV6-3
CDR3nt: TGTGCCAGCAGTTACCCCGCACCTGGCGTATCCTACAATGAGCAGTTCTTC
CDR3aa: CASSYPAPGVSYNEQFF

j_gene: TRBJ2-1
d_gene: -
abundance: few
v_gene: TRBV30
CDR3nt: TGTGCCTGGAGTCCCCAGGGTTTTTGGCAGTTCTTC
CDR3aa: CAWSPQGFWQFF

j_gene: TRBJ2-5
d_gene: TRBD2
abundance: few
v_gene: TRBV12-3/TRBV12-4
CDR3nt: TGTGCCAGCAGTTTATGGCTAGCGGGGGGGGAAGAGACCCAGTACTTC
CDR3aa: CASSLWLAGGEETQYF

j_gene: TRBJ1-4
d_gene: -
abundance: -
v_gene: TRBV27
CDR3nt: TGTGCCAGCAGTTCCTGGGGAGGAAGTGGCGAAAAACTGTTTTTT
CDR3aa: CASSSWGGSGEKLFF

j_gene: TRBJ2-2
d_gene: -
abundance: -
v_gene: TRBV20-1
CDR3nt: TGCAGTGCTAGCCCGGTGCACCTTGTATCAGACACGGACACCGGGGAGCTGTTTTTT
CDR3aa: CSASPVHLVSDTDTGELFF

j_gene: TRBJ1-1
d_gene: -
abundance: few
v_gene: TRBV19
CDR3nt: TGTGCCAGTAGTATTGCCGCAGGGAGGGAAGCTTTCTTT
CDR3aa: CASSIAAGREAFF

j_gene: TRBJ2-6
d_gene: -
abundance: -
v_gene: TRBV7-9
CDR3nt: TGTGCCAGCAGCTCCGTAGCTTTACGATCTGGGGCCAACGTCCTGACTTTC
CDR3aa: CASSSVALRSGANVLTF

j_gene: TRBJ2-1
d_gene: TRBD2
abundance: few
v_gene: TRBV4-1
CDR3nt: TGCGCCAGCAGCCAAGGGGGGGGGACCTACAATGAGCAGTTCTTC
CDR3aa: CASSQGGGTYNEQFF

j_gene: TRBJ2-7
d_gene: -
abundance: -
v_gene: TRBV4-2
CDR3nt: TGTGCCAGCAGCCAAGATCTCGGTCACTACGAGCAGTACTTC
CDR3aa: CASSQDLGHYEQYF

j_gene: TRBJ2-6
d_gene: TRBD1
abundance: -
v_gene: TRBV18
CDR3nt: TGTGCCAGCTCACGGGACAGGGCAGGCTCTGGGGCCAACGTCCTGACTTTC
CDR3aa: CASSRDRAGSGANVLTF

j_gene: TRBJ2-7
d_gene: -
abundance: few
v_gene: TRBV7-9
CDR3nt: TGTGCCAGCAGCGACCGACTCGGAGGGTACGAGCAGTACTTC
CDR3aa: CASSDRLGGYEQYF

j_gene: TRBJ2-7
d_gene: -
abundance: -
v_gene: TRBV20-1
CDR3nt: TGCAGTGCCCCAATTGGGTCCTTACCCGGGGAGCAGTACTTC
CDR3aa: CSAPIGSLPGEQYF

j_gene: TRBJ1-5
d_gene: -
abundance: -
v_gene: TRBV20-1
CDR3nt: TGCAGTGCTAGAGATCGTAGCAATCAGCCCCAGCATTTT
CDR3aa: CSARDRSNQPQHF

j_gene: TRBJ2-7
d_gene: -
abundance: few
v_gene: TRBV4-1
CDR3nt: TGCGCCAGCAGCCAAGATGAATCAGGGACGCTCTCCTACGAGCAGTACTTC
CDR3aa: CASSQDESGTLSYEQYF

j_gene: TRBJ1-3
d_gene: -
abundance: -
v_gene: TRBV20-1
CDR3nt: TGCAGTGCTAATTTCGTCTCTGGAAACACCATATATTTT
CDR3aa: CSANFVSGNTIYF

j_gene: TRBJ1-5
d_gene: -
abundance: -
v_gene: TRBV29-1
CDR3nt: TGCAGCGTTGGGGGGGCGAGCAATCAGCCCCAGCATTTT
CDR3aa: CSVGGASNQPQHF

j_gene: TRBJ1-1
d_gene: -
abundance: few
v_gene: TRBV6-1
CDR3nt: TGTGCCAGCAGTCCCCCTGGTTGGGGGCGAGAAGCTTTCTTT
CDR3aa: CASSPPGWGREAFF

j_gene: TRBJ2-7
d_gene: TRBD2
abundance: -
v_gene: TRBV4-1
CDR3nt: TGCGCCAGCAGCCACCCCGGGACTAGCTCCTACGAGCAGTACTTC
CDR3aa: CASSHPGTSSYEQYF

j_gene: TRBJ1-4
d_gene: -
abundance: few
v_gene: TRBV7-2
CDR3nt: TGTGCCAGCAGCTCCAAGGAAAAACTGTTTTTT
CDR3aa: CASSSKEKLFF

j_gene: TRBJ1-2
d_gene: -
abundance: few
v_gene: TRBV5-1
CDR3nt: TGCGCCAGCAGCGGGCCGGGGGAGAACTATGGCTACACCTTC
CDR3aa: CASSGPGENYGYTF

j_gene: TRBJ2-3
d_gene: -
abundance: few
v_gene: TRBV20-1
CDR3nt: TGCAGTGCTCTTCGGGACCCTATCACAGATACGCAGTATTTT
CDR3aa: CSALRDPITDTQYF

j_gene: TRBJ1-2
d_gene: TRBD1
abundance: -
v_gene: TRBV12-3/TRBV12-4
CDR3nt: TGTGCCAGCAGTTCGACAGGGGGCAATGGCTACACCTTC
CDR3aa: CASSSTGGNGYTF

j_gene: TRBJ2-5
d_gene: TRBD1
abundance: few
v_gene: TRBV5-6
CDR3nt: TGTGCCAGCAGCTGGGGACAGGAGCAAGAGACCCAGTACTTC
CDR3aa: CASSWGQEQETQYF

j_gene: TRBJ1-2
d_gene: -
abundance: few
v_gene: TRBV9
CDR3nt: TGTGCCAGCAGCTTAACCACGGGACGGGAGTATGGCTACACCTTC
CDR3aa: CASSLTTGREYGYTF

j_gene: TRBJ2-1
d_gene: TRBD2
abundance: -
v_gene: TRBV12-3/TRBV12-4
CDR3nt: TGTGCCAGCAGTTCTACTAGCGGCCCCTACAATGAGCAGTTCTTC
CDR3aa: CASSSTSGPYNEQFF

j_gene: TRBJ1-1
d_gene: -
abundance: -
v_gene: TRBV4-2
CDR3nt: TGTGCCAGCAGCCAAGATCCCTCCTTCGTGGACACTGAAGCTTTCTTT
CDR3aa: CASSQDPSFVDTEAFF

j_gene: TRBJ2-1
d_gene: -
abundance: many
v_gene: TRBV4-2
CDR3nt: TGTGCCAGCAGCCGATTTACTGCCAATGAGCAGTTCTTC
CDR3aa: CASSRFTANEQFF

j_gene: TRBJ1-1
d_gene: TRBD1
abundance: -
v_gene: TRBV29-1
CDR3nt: TGCAGCGTTGTTGGCAGGGGGCAGACCAGGAACACTGAAGCTTTCTTT
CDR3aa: CSVVGRGQTRNTEAFF

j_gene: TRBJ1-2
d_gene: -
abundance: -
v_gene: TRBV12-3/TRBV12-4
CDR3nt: TGTGCCAGCAGTTTTATTTCGACGGTAACTAACTATGGCTACACCTTC
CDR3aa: CASSFISTVTNYGYTF

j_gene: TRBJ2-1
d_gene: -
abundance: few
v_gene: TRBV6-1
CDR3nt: TGTGCCAGCAGTATCACTAGCTCCTACAATGAGCAGTTCTTC
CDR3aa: CASSITSSYNEQFF

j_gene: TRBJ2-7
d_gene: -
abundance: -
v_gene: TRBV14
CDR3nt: TGTGCCAGCAGCCGACGCAGTACAGGATGGTACGAGCAGTACTTC
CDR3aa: CASSRRSTGWYEQYF

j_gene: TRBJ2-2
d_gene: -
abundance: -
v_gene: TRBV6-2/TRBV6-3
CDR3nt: TGTGCCAGCAGTTACTCGATGCCCCGGGCGGGCGACACCGGGGAGCTGTTTTTT
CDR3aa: CASSYSMPRAGDTGELFF

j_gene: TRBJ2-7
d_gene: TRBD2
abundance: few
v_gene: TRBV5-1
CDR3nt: TGCGCCAGCAGCTTGACTAGCGGGAACATCTACGAGCAGTACTTC
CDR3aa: CASSLTSGNIYEQYF

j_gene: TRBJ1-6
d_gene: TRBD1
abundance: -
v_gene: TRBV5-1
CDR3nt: TGCGCCAGCAGCACCGGGACAGGGGTTGATTCACCCCTCCACTTT
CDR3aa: CASSTGTGVDSPLHF

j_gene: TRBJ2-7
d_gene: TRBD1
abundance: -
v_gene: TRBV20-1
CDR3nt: TGCAGTGCTAGATCGCTCCCAGGGGGTCCTTACGAGCAGTACTTC
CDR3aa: CSARSLPGGPYEQYF

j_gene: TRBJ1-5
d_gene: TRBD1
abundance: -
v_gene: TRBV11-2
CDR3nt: TGTGCCAGCAGCATAAGGACAGGGGCGAAGACTTATAGCAATCAGCCCCAGCATTTT
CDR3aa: CASSIRTGAKTYSNQPQHF

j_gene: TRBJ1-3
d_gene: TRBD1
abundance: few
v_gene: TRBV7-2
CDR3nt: TGTGCCAGCAGCCGGGACAGGACCTTCTCTGGAAACACCATATATTTT
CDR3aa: CASSRDRTFSGNTIYF

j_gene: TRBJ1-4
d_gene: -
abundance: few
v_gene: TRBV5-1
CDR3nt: TGCGCCAGCAGCTTGAAGGGGGGAGGTGGTGAAAAACTGTTTTTT
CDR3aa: CASSLKGGGGEKLFF

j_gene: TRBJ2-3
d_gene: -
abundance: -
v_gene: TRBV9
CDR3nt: TGTGCCAGCAGCGCCCCCGGGGGGGGACAGAGCACAGATACGCAGTATTTT
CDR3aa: CASSAPGGGQSTDTQYF

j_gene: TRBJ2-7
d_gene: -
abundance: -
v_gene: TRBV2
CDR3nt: TGTGCCAGCACCCCAACCCTGTCGTCCTACGAGCAGTACTTC
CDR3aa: CASTPTLSSYEQYF

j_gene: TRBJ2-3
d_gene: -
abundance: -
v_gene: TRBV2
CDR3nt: TGTGCCGGGTTCCTGGCAGATACGCAGTATTTT
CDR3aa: CAGFLADTQYF